The TCR beta chain under discussion was sequenced for a study of T cell responses to AZD1222 COVID-19 vaccine. Comments on this clone: Its antigen is not identified.

Trimming removed 6 bases at V and 2 bases at J, with 7 bases between. Germline assignment: CDR1 LGHNT and CDR2 FRNRAP. CDR3 length equals 12 residues. General observations from the study: Epitopes outside B.1.351 and B.1.1.7 mutated regions reportedly drew nearly half of spike TCRs. Mostly white British, mostly female donors; authors suggested clonal diversity may be underestimated. Baseline seropositivity occurred in only six AZD1222 recipients.

TCRdb's copy holds only in-frame clones and misses some; the assay was immunoSEQ multiplex PCR. In the table there are over 95,000 clones, about 90% of which are singletons. This receptor was obtained from an adult in good health. The chain carries TRBV12-5 and TRBJ1-2; no clear D. The sample here was peripheral blood, taken on day 0 of AZD1222 vaccination. This CDR3 is CASGTGNYGYTF. In nucleotides, the CDR3 is TGTGCTAGTGGCACCGGAAACTATGGCTACACCTTC.